This paragraph reports one TCR beta chain. This entry comes from a study of blood T cell repertoires in COVID-19. Study-wide background: T cells, B-cell-depleted T cells, or PBMCs supplied cDNA or gDNA.

Participants had their cohort set by participant-reported clinical history. Data came from immunoSEQ multiplex PCR; TCRdb stores just in-frame clones and leaves some out. The sample records roughly 200,000 clones, around 84% being singletons. This receptor was obtained from a woman aged 25 to 45 who had been exposed to COVID-19. The sample was PBMCs or T cells enriched from blood (not recorded which).

CDR3 protein: CASSLGRDYGYTF. CDR3 DNA sequence: TGTGCCAGCAGTTTGGGCAGGGACTATGGCTACACCTTC. The chain uses TRBV12-3 or TRBV12-4 and TRBJ1-2, with D tentatively TRBD1 (5 bases). The V and J ends lost 3 bases and 3 bases respectively, with 8 bases between them. The CDR3 runs to 13 residues.